This T cell receptor (beta chain) was documented in a study of PD-L1 blockade in urothelial cancer. The study's findings and limits: Clones that were tumor-associated expanded more in the blood of durable-benefit patients at 3 weeks.

A remark on this clone: What it binds is not known.

TCRdb's copy holds only in-frame clones and misses some; the assay was immunoSEQ multiplex PCR. The table has 35,000 to 50,000 clones, approximately 80% seen once. This CDR3 has 14 residues. Germline lookup yields CDR1 SGHKS and CDR2 YYEKEE (reference sequence). The V gene lost 2 bases and the J gene lost 1 base, with 6 bases spanning the gap. V and J are TRBV5-5 and TRBJ2-2; D ambiguous. Material: PBMCs, obtained around atezolizumab (anti-PD-L1) treatment. This clonotype was sampled from a man in his 70s with urothelial cancer. The CDR3: CASSLLMNTGELFF. The CDR3 DNA sequence: TGTGCCAGCAGCTTACTTATGAACACCGGGGAGCTGTTTTTT.